The entry below describes one TCR beta chain. Trimming shortened V by 4 bases and J by 6 bases, and 15 bases separated the two germline ends. This CDR3 is built from 14 residues. Germline CDR1 reads ENHRY; CDR2 reads SYGVKD. The sample is drawn from a study of blood T cell repertoires in COVID-19. In the study overall: PBMCs, B-cell-depleted T cells, or T cells provided the cDNA or gDNA that made up the material.

Produced via immunoSEQ multiplex PCR; TCRdb's table is partial and in-frame only. This table has some 110,000 clones, just over 90% appearing once. This chain connects TRBV10-3 to TRBJ1-2; weak D call: TRBD1 (5 bases). This clonotype was obtained from a human donor with active COVID-19. The donor label of this sample is uncertain. The sequenced material came from peripheral blood. CDR3 coding DNA: TGTGCCATCAGTGTCCAAGGGGTTTCAAATGGCTACACCTTC. Translated, it gives CAISVQGVSNGYTF.